Listed below are T cell receptor beta chains from one sample, sequenced in a study of shared clonotypes between healthy human individuals. TCRdb keeps only in-frame clones here, not all; method: immunoSEQ multiplex PCR. The top ten clones hold approximately 12% of a sample with hundreds of thousands of clones, around 77% of them seen once. Sequencing was performed on PBMCs. The receptor set was obtained from a woman aged 40 to 50 in good health. Some clones in this sample may be carry-over from other donors' samples. CDR3s include the opening cysteine and the closing phenylalanine or tryptophan. Fields, in order: J gene, V gene, clone size, D gene, CDR3 protein, CDR3 DNA. A D gene is named only where the DNA matches it firmly. The size of a clone is reported for some rows only, either as once, few or many, or as a class for expanded clones.

J gene: TRBJ2-1
V gene: TRBV11-2
clone size: NA
D gene: NA
CDR3 protein: CASSLDPDYNEQFF
CDR3 DNA: TGTGCCAGCAGCTTAGATCCGGACTACAATGAGCAGTTCTTC

J gene: TRBJ2-1
V gene: TRBV18
clone size: NA
D gene: TRBD2
CDR3 protein: CASSPQTLAGYNEQFF
CDR3 DNA: TGTGCCAGCTCACCACAAACTCTAGCGGGATACAATGAGCAGTTCTTC

J gene: TRBJ1-1
V gene: TRBV5-1
clone size: NA
D gene: NA
CDR3 protein: CASSLAWMNTEAFF
CDR3 DNA: TGCGCCAGCAGCTTGGCTTGGATGAACACTGAAGCTTTCTTT

J gene: TRBJ2-3
V gene: TRBV6-1
clone size: NA
D gene: NA
CDR3 protein: CASSGIYWALADTQYF
CDR3 DNA: TGTGCCAGCAGTGGGATTTATTGGGCGCTGGCAGATACGCAGTATTTT

J gene: TRBJ1-1
V gene: TRBV28
clone size: NA
D gene: NA
CDR3 protein: CASSLIGRGTEAFF
CDR3 DNA: TGTGCCAGCAGTTTAATAGGCAGGGGCACTGAAGCTTTCTTT

J gene: TRBJ1-2
V gene: TRBV30
clone size: NA
D gene: TRBD1
CDR3 protein: CAWTGTGVYGYTF
CDR3 DNA: TGTGCCTGGACCGGGACAGGTGTCTATGGCTACACCTTC

J gene: TRBJ2-2
V gene: TRBV7-2
clone size: once
D gene: NA
CDR3 protein: CASSLPRGNTGELFF
CDR3 DNA: TGTGCCAGCAGCTTACCCAGGGGGAACACCGGGGAGCTGTTTTTT

J gene: TRBJ2-7
V gene: TRBV6-6
clone size: few
D gene: TRBD1
CDR3 protein: CASSYSDRDLEQYF
CDR3 DNA: TGTGCCAGCAGTTACTCGGACAGGGATCTGGAGCAGTACTTC

J gene: TRBJ1-4
V gene: TRBV6-6
clone size: NA
D gene: TRBD1
CDR3 protein: CASSQGGRNEKLFF
CDR3 DNA: TGTGCCAGCAGTCAGGGGGGGCGCAATGAAAAACTGTTTTTT

J gene: TRBJ2-5
V gene: TRBV28
clone size: NA
D gene: NA
CDR3 protein: CASRQPGAETQYF
CDR3 DNA: TGTGCCAGCAGACAACCGGGAGCCGAGACCCAGTACTTC

J gene: TRBJ2-1
V gene: TRBV27
clone size: NA
D gene: NA
CDR3 protein: CASSFLSSYNEQFF
CDR3 DNA: TGTGCCAGCAGTTTTTTAAGCTCCTACAATGAGCAGTTCTTC

J gene: TRBJ2-7
V gene: TRBV4-1
clone size: NA
D gene: TRBD1
CDR3 protein: CASGGDRGYEQYF
CDR3 DNA: TGCGCCAGCGGAGGGGACAGGGGTTACGAGCAGTACTTC

J gene: TRBJ2-7
V gene: TRBV5-5
clone size: NA
D gene: TRBD2
CDR3 protein: CASSSLAGGYMGDEQYF
CDR3 DNA: TGTGCCAGCAGCTCGCTGGCGGGAGGGTATATGGGCGACGAGCAGTACTTC

J gene: TRBJ2-7
V gene: TRBV28
clone size: NA
D gene: NA
CDR3 protein: CASCGDTISYEQYF
CDR3 DNA: TGTGCCAGCTGTGGGGATACTATTTCCTACGAGCAGTACTTC

J gene: TRBJ2-3
V gene: TRBV11-2
clone size: NA
D gene: NA
CDR3 protein: CATTPGHASTDTQYF
CDR3 DNA: TGTGCCACCACCCCGGGACACGCTAGCACAGATACGCAGTATTTT

J gene: TRBJ2-7
V gene: TRBV5-1
clone size: NA
D gene: TRBD2
CDR3 protein: CASSNTAGAVVGRTYEQYF
CDR3 DNA: TGCGCCAGCAGCAACACAGCGGGAGCCGTCGTGGGACGGACCTACGAGCAGTACTTC

J gene: TRBJ2-2
V gene: TRBV28
clone size: NA
D gene: TRBD1
CDR3 protein: CASSGTGRTGELFF
CDR3 DNA: TGTGCCAGCAGTGGGACAGGCCGAACCGGGGAGCTGTTTTTT

J gene: TRBJ2-1
V gene: TRBV5-6
clone size: NA
D gene: NA
CDR3 protein: CASSLGSGNEQFF
CDR3 DNA: TGTGCCAGCAGCTTGGGTAGCGGAAATGAGCAGTTCTTC

J gene: TRBJ1-1
V gene: TRBV6-5
clone size: NA
D gene: NA
CDR3 protein: CASRIQGLSEAFF
CDR3 DNA: TGTGCCAGCAGAATACAGGGTCTCTCTGAAGCTTTCTTT

J gene: TRBJ2-3
V gene: TRBV7-8
clone size: NA
D gene: NA
CDR3 protein: CASSLASGMKDTQYF
CDR3 DNA: TGTGCCAGCAGCTTAGCCTCTGGAATGAAAGATACGCAGTATTTT

J gene: TRBJ1-1
V gene: TRBV7-9
clone size: NA
D gene: NA
CDR3 protein: CASSLAKDGLRGEAFF
CDR3 DNA: TGTGCCAGCAGCTTAGCGAAAGATGGGTTAAGGGGAGAAGCTTTCTTT

J gene: TRBJ1-1
V gene: TRBV25-1
clone size: NA
D gene: NA
CDR3 protein: CASSPPTRRAEAFF
CDR3 DNA: TGTGCCAGCAGTCCACCGACACGTCGCGCTGAAGCTTTCTTT

J gene: TRBJ2-2
V gene: TRBV19
clone size: NA
D gene: NA
CDR3 protein: CASTDGPRNTGELFF
CDR3 DNA: TGTGCCAGCACCGACGGGCCCCGGAACACCGGGGAGCTGTTTTTT

J gene: TRBJ2-3
V gene: TRBV9
clone size: NA
D gene: NA
CDR3 protein: CASSPSLDTQYF
CDR3 DNA: TGTGCCAGCAGCCCCTCCTTGGATACGCAGTATTTT

J gene: TRBJ2-3
V gene: TRBV5-4
clone size: NA
D gene: TRBD1
CDR3 protein: CASSSPPGQGNGISTDTQYF
CDR3 DNA: TGTGCCAGCAGCTCCCCACCGGGACAGGGGAACGGGATCAGCACAGATACGCAGTATTTT

J gene: TRBJ2-7
V gene: TRBV30
clone size: NA
D gene: NA
CDR3 protein: CASRTAYEQYF
CDR3 DNA: TGTGCCTCCCGGACGGCCTACGAGCAGTACTTC

J gene: TRBJ2-1
V gene: TRBV2
clone size: NA
D gene: TRBD2
CDR3 protein: CASSEILGREFLRGGSSYNEQFF
CDR3 DNA: TGTGCCAGCAGTGAAATATTGGGGAGGGAGTTTTTGAGGGGTGGTAGCTCCTACAATGAGCAGTTCTTC

J gene: TRBJ1-1
V gene: TRBV28
clone size: once
D gene: NA
CDR3 protein: CASSPGGGPNTEAFF
CDR3 DNA: TGTGCCAGCAGTCCCGGGGGGGGGCCGAACACTGAAGCTTTCTTT

J gene: TRBJ1-5
V gene: TRBV7-9
clone size: NA
D gene: NA
CDR3 protein: CASSLGSGSNQPQHF
CDR3 DNA: TGTGCCAGCAGCTTAGGCTCAGGGTCAAATCAGCCCCAGCATTTT

J gene: TRBJ1-2
V gene: TRBV2
clone size: NA
D gene: TRBD1
CDR3 protein: CASKGQGYYGYTF
CDR3 DNA: TGTGCCAGCAAGGGACAGGGGTACTATGGCTACACCTTC

J gene: TRBJ2-3
V gene: TRBV4-2
clone size: NA
D gene: TRBD2
CDR3 protein: CASSQASGSTDTQYF
CDR3 DNA: TGTGCCAGCAGCCAGGCTAGCGGGAGCACAGATACGCAGTATTTT

J gene: TRBJ2-2
V gene: TRBV18
clone size: NA
D gene: NA
CDR3 protein: CASSPVKTGELFF
CDR3 DNA: TGTGCCAGCTCACCGGTAAAAACCGGGGAGCTGTTTTTT

J gene: TRBJ2-1
V gene: TRBV30
clone size: NA
D gene: TRBD2
CDR3 protein: CAWKLAVTYNEQFF
CDR3 DNA: TGTGCCTGGAAACTAGCGGTAACCTACAATGAGCAGTTCTTC

J gene: TRBJ1-3
V gene: TRBV7-9
clone size: once
D gene: NA
CDR3 protein: CASSLTGMVSGNTIYF
CDR3 DNA: TGTGCCAGCAGCCTCACCGGGATGGTATCTGGAAACACCATATATTTT